This paragraph covers one T cell receptor (beta chain) sequence. The antigen is not known. The repertoire was sequenced with immunoSEQ multiplex PCR; TCRdb's copy has only in-frame clones and lacks some. Of 150,000 to 200,000 clones listed, around 92% were seen once; the top ten hold around 3.8%. The data were taken from a study of cytomegalovirus exposure and HLA in healthy donors. The CDR3 sequence is 16 residues long. J gave up 3 bases and V 6 bases, and 8 bases lay outside the gene matches. Germline V gene data show CDR1 as MNHEY and CDR2 as SMNVEV (reference sequence). Whole-study findings and limits: According to a later analysis, TCR clusters from the first cohort tended to co-occur in the 100 to 150 validation repertoires. Cytomegalovirus association was assigned to approximately 160 TCR beta chains.

Specimen: PBMCs. The chain employs TRBV27 and TRBJ2-3; 11 positions agree with TRBD2. The clonotype comes from a young man in good health and CMV-seropositive. Here the CDR3 DNA reads TGTGCCAGCAGGCGTACTAGCGGGAGTTTTACAGATACGCAGTATTTT. Its translation is CASRRTSGSFTDTQYF.